These T cell receptor beta chains were read from a single sample in a study of OX40 agonist ivuxolimab in advanced cancers. The protocol was immunoSEQ multiplex PCR, while the TCRdb copy is restricted to in-frame clones and leaves out a portion. This sample yields about 71,000 clones, of which around 80% are seen a single time; 5% belongs to the top ten. The sample in question was CD4+ or CD8+ T cells sorted from blood, obtained in a trial of the OX40 agonist ivuxolimab. The receptors derive from an adult with an advanced solid tumor such as melanoma, head and neck, liver or kidney cancer. Both conserved end residues are part of each CDR3. D genes are given only for firm matches. Expanded clones are given a class, and other clones once, few, many or no size at all.

>.|TRBV2|.|TRBJ1-2
CASKNEGVGYTF
TGTGCCAGCAAGAACGAGGGGGTTGGCTACACCTTC
>.|TRBV2|.|TRBJ2-2
CASSETQGAGELFF
TGTGCCAGCAGTGAAACCCAAGGGGCCGGGGAGCTGTTTTTT
>TRBD1|TRBV19|few|TRBJ1-2
CASSPWIVGTAYGYTF
TGTGCCAGTAGTCCTTGGATAGTCGGGACAGCCTATGGCTACACCTTC
>.|TRBV14|.|TRBJ2-7
CASSQVVNHYEQYF
TGTGCCAGCAGCCAAGTTGTCAACCACTACGAGCAGTACTTC
>.|TRBV7-8|.|TRBJ1-2
CASSPTVVNYGYTF
TGTGCCAGCAGCCCCACGGTGGTTAACTATGGCTACACCTTC
>.|TRBV11-3|.|TRBJ2-7
CASSLAGVNYEQYF
TGTGCCAGCAGCTTAGCGGGGGTAAACTACGAGCAGTACTTC
>.|TRBV5-1|.|TRBJ1-3
CASSLGPVNSGNTIYF
TGCGCCAGCAGCTTGGGCCCGGTTAACTCTGGAAACACCATATATTTT
>.|TRBV5-4|.|TRBJ1-1
CASSFWGGDEAFF
TGTGCCAGCAGCTTTTGGGGGGGTGATGAAGCTTTCTTT
>.|TRBV5-1|.|TRBJ2-5
CASSLVGAGSETQYF
TGCGCCAGCAGCTTGGTTGGGGCGGGCAGCGAGACCCAGTACTTC
>.|TRBV5-1|.|TRBJ1-4
CASSLGRSNEKLFF
TGCGCCAGCAGCTTGGGACGGAGTAATGAAAAACTGTTTTTT
>TRBD1|TRBV19|.|TRBJ2-1
CASSEGQGNYNEQFF
TGTGCCAGTAGCGAAGGACAGGGCAACTACAATGAGCAGTTCTTC
>.|TRBV5-8|.|TRBJ2-1
CASRGRGSSYNEQFF
TGTGCCAGCAGGGGGCGGGGCAGCTCCTACAATGAGCAGTTCTTC
>.|TRBV4-3|few|TRBJ1-5
CASSQDRFGNQPQHF
TGCGCCAGCAGCCAAGATCGGTTTGGCAATCAGCCCCAGCATTTT
>.|TRBV5-5|.|TRBJ1-3
CASSLEPGNTIYF
TGTGCCAGCAGCTTGGAACCTGGAAACACCATATATTTT
>.|TRBV11-3|.|TRBJ1-1
CASSFDQQRGAFF
TGTGCCAGCAGCTTCGATCAGCAACGCGGAGCTTTCTTT
>.|TRBV5-1|once|TRBJ2-7
CASRSEYEQYF
TGCGCCAGCCGTTCCGAGTACGAGCAGTACTTC
>.|TRBV6-6|.|TRBJ1-5
CASNRQTNQPQHF
TGTGCCAGCAATAGACAGACCAATCAGCCCCAGCATTTT
>.|TRBV2|.|TRBJ1-1
CASRMRYMNTEAFF
TGTGCCAGCCGAATGAGATACATGAACACTGAAGCTTTCTTT
>.|TRBV9|.|TRBJ2-1
CASSATGQSYNEQFF
TGTGCCAGCAGCGCCACGGGCCAGTCCTACAATGAGCAGTTCTTC
>.|TRBV2|.|TRBJ2-5
CASSQETQYF
TGTGCCAGCTCCCAGGAGACCCAGTACTTC
>.|TRBV7-6|once|TRBJ2-1
CASSFGETYNEQFF
TGTGCCAGCAGCTTCGGGGAGACCTACAATGAGCAGTTCTTC
>.|TRBV29-1|.|TRBJ2-3
CSPSLGDTQYF
TGCAGCCCCAGTTTGGGCGATACGCAGTATTTT
>TRBD1|TRBV5-4|.|TRBJ2-7
CASSLGGLSLEQYF
TGTGCCAGCAGCTTAGGGGGCCTCTCACTCGAGCAGTACTTC
>.|TRBV7-3|.|TRBJ1-1
CASSLKAPDTEAFF
TGTGCCAGCAGCTTAAAGGCCCCGGACACTGAAGCTTTCTTT
>TRBD1|TRBV10-3|.|TRBJ2-7
CAISESGMSMGTGINEQYF
TGTGCCATCAGTGAGTCGGGGATGAGTATGGGGACAGGGATTAACGAGCAGTACTTC
>.|TRBV6-5|once|TRBJ2-1
CASRERLAPNEQFF
TGTGCCAGCAGAGAAAGATTGGCTCCGAATGAGCAGTTCTTC
>TRBD1|TRBV19|once|TRBJ1-1
CASSIDGQGGTEAFF
TGTGCCAGTAGTATAGACGGACAGGGGGGCACTGAAGCTTTCTTT
>.|TRBV7-3|.|TRBJ2-2
CASSWDGTGELFF
TGTGCCAGCAGCTGGGACGGAACCGGGGAGCTGTTTTTT
>TRBD1|TRBV7-2|once|TRBJ1-2
CASSHRDSLNYGYTF
TGTGCCAGCAGCCACCGGGACAGCCTAAACTATGGCTACACCTTC
>.|TRBV6-5|.|TRBJ1-2
CASSPVGGNYGYTF
TGTGCCAGCAGCCCAGTGGGGGGAAACTATGGCTACACCTTC
>TRBD1|TRBV7-7|once|TRBJ2-5
CASSTGGQGPETQYF
TGTGCCAGCAGCACTGGTGGACAGGGGCCGGAGACCCAGTACTTC
>.|TRBV30|once|TRBJ2-3
CAWGVLNTQYF
TGTGCCTGGGGGGTACTGAATACGCAGTATTTT
>.|TRBV27|.|TRBJ1-1
CASSHKTGNTEAFF
TGTGCCAGCAGTCACAAGACAGGGAACACTGAAGCTTTCTTT
>.|TRBV10-1|.|TRBJ2-3
CASSEFTLKKARDTQYF
TGCGCCAGCAGTGAGTTCACCCTCAAGAAGGCGCGAGATACGCAGTATTTT
>TRBD2|TRBV13|.|TRBJ2-3
CASSLPHSGSYSDTQYF
TGTGCCAGCAGCTTACCCCATAGCGGGAGTTACTCAGATACGCAGTATTTT
>.|TRBV5-4|.|TRBJ2-3
CASSFGRMGSDTQYF
TGTGCCAGCAGCTTCGGGCGGATGGGATCAGATACGCAGTATTTT